The present T cell receptor (beta chain) was sequenced within a study of blood T cell repertoires in COVID-19. In the study overall: Some COVID-19 samples were acute and others convalescent; all came from the United States, Italy and Spain. T cells, B-cell-depleted T cells, or PBMCs provided the cDNA or gDNA that served as material.

Source study methods: Estimation of nucleated cell counts relied on the amplification of reference gene primers. Here immunoSEQ multiplex PCR was the method, and the copy in TCRdb shows in-frame clones only, minus some. That table gives V, J and clone size, and the DNA gave D and trimming. The profile shows hundreds of thousands of clones, roughly 86% of them singletons. Germline V gene lookup returns CDR1 SGHTA and CDR2 FQGNSA. Trimming cost V 3 bases and J 8 bases, with 13 bases left between them. The length of the CDR3 is 14 residues. Sample: peripheral blood. The gene calls are TRBV7-2 and TRBJ1-4, with D unresolved. The receptor comes from a human donor in a cohort sampled during active COVID-19. CDR3 region: CASSFLPGGEKLFF. The CDR3 bases are TGTGCCAGCAGCTTTCTCCCTGGCGGGGAAAAACTGTTTTTT.